The sequence of this T cell receptor (beta chain) was determined in a study of blood T cell repertoires in COVID-19. About the research overall: Samples taken during acute and convalescent COVID-19 were collected in the United States, Italy and Spain.

Authors' processing steps: Reference gene primer amplification yielded estimated nucleated cell counts. Data came from immunoSEQ multiplex PCR; TCRdb stores just in-frame clones and leaves some out. D and trimming were read from the DNA, whereas the V and J calls and clone size are those reported in that table. Of some 300,000 clones in the sample, 70% to 90% were seen once. Germline V gene sequence: CDR1 MNHEY, CDR2 SVGAGI. V shed 6 bases and J 4 bases; nucleotides not matched to a gene: 4. The CDR3 contains 15 residues. This clonotype originated in a woman in her sixties or seventies in a cohort exposed to, infected with or recovered from COVID-19 (not recorded which). Sequenced input: PBMCs or T cells enriched from blood (not recorded which). This sequence joins TRBV6-5 and TRBJ2-2; 11 nucleotides align to TRBD2. The CDR3 sequence: CASSPGTSGTGELFF. CDR3 coding DNA: TGTGCCAGCAGCCCCGGGACTAGCGGCACCGGGGAGCTGTTTTTT.